The clone carrying this TCR beta chain was found many times. The data stem from a study of T cells after yellow fever vaccination. Looking at the study overall: For low cell numbers, libraries were made with SMART-Seq v4 Ultra Low Input.

Findings and caveats of the study: Peaking faster, on day 5 versus 15, the secondary response was nonetheless weaker. The study noted that FACS-sorted repertoires could contain abundant clonotypes contaminating from the bulk population.

Each CDR3 protein gets one entry after TCRdb re-called the 5' RACE reads with MiXCR. The sample contains around 56,000 distinct CDR3 sequences, approximately 5.5% of which appear only once. In germline, CDR1 is MDHEN, CDR2 SYDVKM. The V end lost 0 bases, the J end lost 5 bases, and 16 bases lay between the germline ends. The CDR3 has 16 residues. The chain couples TRBV28 to TRBJ1-1; a possible D gene is TRBD1 (5 bases). Material: PBMCs, either bulk or a sorted T-cell subset (CD4+, CD8+, memory, or dextramer-sorted; not recorded which), obtained on the day of the yellow fever booster vaccination. This clonotype was obtained from a man aged 18-30 years who received the YFV17D yellow fever vaccine. The CDR3 sequence is CASSLWSLGVGTEAFF. CDR3 DNA: TGTGCCAGCAGTTTATGGTCACTAGGGGTTGGGACTGAAGCTTTCTTT.